The clone carrying this T cell receptor beta chain has only a few counts. Its specificity is not known. These data are taken from a study of shared clonotypes between healthy human individuals. The study, taken as a whole, reports: The study drew on few donors, limiting represented genetic and exposure-history diversity. Naive subsets generally had larger estimated richness than memory subsets. Sharing across a few donors was seen in 4% to 5.5% of naive CD4 clonotypes.

Sequencing was performed with immunoSEQ multiplex PCR; in TCRdb, only in-frame clones are kept and a portion is missing. The repertoire has nearly 1 million clones, approximately 76% of them found once; the top ten carry around 1.5%. Germline CDR1 and CDR2: LNHDA and SQIVND (reference sequence). CDR3 length: 16 amino acids. Trimming cost V 7 bases and J 0 bases; bases outside gene matches: 11. The receptor comes from a man between 18 and 29 years old in good health. This chain uses TRBV19 with TRBJ1-1; 7 positions agree with TRBD1. The specimen was memory CD4+ T cells sorted from blood. Subset given: CD45RA-negative fraction. CDR3 in DNA: TGTGCCAGTAACTCGGACAGGAGGGGTATGAACACTGAAGCTTTCTTT. Translating gives CASNSDRRGMNTEAFF.